This entry concerns a single TCR beta chain. The entry originates in a study of technical replicates of blood from four donors. Measured with immunoSEQ multiplex PCR; TCRdb has only the in-frame clones, and not every one. Seen here are tens of thousands of clones, around nine tenths observed once, and the top ten hold approximately 4.8%. The V gene's germline CDR1 is SGHTA and CDR2 FQGNSA. V shed 6 bases, J shed 3 bases, and the junction held 6 bases outside the gene matches. This CDR3 spans 14 amino acids. The sequenced material came from PBMCs. The clonotype was recovered from a human donor in good health. Some clones in this sample may be carry-over from other donors' samples. The chain links TRBV7-2 to TRBJ2-7, with 9 bases aligning to TRBD2. CDR3 in amino acids: CASREAGGFYEQYF. The CDR3 nucleotides read TGTGCCAGCAGGGAAGCGGGGGGCTTCTACGAGCAGTACTTC.